This T cell receptor beta chain was observed in a study of blood T cell repertoires in COVID-19. Study overall: The cDNA or gDNA used as material had been derived from T cells, B-cell-depleted T cells, or PBMCs.

V lost 1 base to trimming and J lost 11 bases, with 6 bases between them. The germline V gene has CDR1 LGHDT and CDR2 YNNKEL (reference sequence). The CDR3 loop spans 11 amino acids. The protocol was immunoSEQ multiplex PCR, while the TCRdb copy is restricted to in-frame clones and leaves out a portion. The sample yields roughly 180,000 clones, approximately 80% seen once. The chain recombines TRBV3-1 (or the pseudogene TRBV3-2) with TRBJ1-3, with no clear D. Specimen: PBMCs or T cells enriched from blood (not recorded which). The TCR was taken from a woman aged 60 to 75 who had recovered from COVID-19. As DNA, the CDR3 is TGTGCCAGCAGCCAAGGTCTTGCCATATATTTT. Translated: CASSQGLAIYF.